This T cell receptor (beta chain) was found in a study of cytomegalovirus exposure and HLA in healthy donors. PCR was performed using 60 Vbeta and 13 Jbeta primers. Clones were sequenced by immunoSEQ multiplex PCR, and TCRdb holds only the in-frame ones, with some missing. The data contain 150,000 to 200,000 clones, 62% of them singletons. Trimming took 4 bases from V and 3 from J; bases not matched to a gene: 4. This CDR3 region has 15 residues. CDR1 is SGHNT and CDR2 is YYREEE in the germline V gene (reference sequence). Broader study findings: As was reported, the classifier diagnosed cytomegalovirus status with high specificity and sensitivity. CMV antigen specificity of a few CMV-associated chains was confirmed in vitro. Differences between HLA loci emerged in a later analysis of TCR association rates, with DRB1 most and HLA-C fewest. Apart from CMV serostatus, no immune exposure information was available.

For this clone: The antigen remains unidentified.

The sequenced sample consisted of PBMCs. The clonotype comes from a man in his forties or fifties in good health and CMV-seronegative. This chain connects TRBV5-4 to TRBJ2-7; 13 bases line up with TRBD2. The CDR3 region has the DNA TGTGCCAGCAGCCCTCGGACTAGCGGGAGCTACGAGCAGTACTTC. Protein: CASSPRTSGSYEQYF.